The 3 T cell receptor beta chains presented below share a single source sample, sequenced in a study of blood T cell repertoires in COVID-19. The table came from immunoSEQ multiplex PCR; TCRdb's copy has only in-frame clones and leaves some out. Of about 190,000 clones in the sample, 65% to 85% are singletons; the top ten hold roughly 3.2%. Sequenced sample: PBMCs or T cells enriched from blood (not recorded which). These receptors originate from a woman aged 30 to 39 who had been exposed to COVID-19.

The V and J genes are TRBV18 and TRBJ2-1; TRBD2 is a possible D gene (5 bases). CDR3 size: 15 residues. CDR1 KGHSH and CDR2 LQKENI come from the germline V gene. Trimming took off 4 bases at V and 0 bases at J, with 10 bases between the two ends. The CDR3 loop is CASSRGLRSYNEQFF. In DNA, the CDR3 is TGTGCCAGCTCACGCGGACTTCGCTCCTACAATGAGCAGTTCTTC.

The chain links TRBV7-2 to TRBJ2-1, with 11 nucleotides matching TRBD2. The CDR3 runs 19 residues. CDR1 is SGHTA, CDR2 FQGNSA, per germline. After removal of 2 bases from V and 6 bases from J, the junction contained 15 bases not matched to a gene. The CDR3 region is CASSLRGTSGQRVGNEQFF. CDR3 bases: TGTGCCAGCAGCTTACGCGGGACTAGCGGACAGAGAGTTGGCAATGAGCAGTTCTTC.

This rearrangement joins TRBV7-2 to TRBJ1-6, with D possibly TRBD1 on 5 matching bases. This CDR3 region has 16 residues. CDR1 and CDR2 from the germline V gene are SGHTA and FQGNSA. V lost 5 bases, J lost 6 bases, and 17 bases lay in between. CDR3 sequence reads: CASSSRSGAGNSPLHF. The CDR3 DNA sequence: TGTGCCAGCAGCAGTCGCAGCGGGGCGGGTAATTCACCCCTCCACTTT.